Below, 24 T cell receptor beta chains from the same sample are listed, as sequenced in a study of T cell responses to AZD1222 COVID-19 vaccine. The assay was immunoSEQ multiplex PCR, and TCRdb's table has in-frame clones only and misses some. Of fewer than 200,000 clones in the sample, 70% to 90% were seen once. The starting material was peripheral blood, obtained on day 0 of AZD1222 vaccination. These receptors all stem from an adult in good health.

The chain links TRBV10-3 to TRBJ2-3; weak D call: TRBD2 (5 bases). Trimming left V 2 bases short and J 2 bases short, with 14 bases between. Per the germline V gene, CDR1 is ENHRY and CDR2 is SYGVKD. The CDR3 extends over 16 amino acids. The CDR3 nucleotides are TGTGCCATCAGTGAGGTAGCGCGGAAGCTCACAGATACGCAGTATTTT. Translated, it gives CAISEVARKLTDTQYF.

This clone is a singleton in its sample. CDR3: CATTAGQGASDEQFF. The CDR3 coding sequence is TGTGCCACCACGGCGGGACAGGGGGCCTCGGATGAGCAGTTCTTC. This sequence joins TRBV24-1 and TRBJ2-1; 12 nucleotides agree with TRBD1. After removal of 8 bases from V and 8 bases from J, the junction contained 9 bases not matched to a gene. CDR3 length: 15 amino acids. Germline loops: CDR1 KGHDR, CDR2 SFDVKD.

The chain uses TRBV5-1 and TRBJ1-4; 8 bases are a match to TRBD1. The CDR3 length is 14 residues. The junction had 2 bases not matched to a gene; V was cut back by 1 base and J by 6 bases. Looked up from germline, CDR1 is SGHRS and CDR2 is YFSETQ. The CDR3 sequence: CASSLLQGDEKLFF. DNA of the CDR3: TGCGCCAGCAGCTTGTTACAGGGGGATGAAAAACTGTTTTTT.

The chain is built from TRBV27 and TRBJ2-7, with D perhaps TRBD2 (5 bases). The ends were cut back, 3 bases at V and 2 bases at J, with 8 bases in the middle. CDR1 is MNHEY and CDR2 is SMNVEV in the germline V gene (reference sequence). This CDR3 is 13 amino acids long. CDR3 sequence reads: CASSFSGAYEQYF. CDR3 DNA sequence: TGTGCCAGCAGTTTCTCCGGGGCCTACGAGCAGTACTTC.

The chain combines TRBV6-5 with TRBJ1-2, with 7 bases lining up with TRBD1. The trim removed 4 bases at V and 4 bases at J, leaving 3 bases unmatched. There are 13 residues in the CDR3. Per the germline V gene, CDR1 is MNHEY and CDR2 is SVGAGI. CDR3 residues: CASSSDRFYGYTF. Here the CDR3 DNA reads TGTGCCAGCAGTTCGGACAGGTTCTATGGCTACACCTTC.

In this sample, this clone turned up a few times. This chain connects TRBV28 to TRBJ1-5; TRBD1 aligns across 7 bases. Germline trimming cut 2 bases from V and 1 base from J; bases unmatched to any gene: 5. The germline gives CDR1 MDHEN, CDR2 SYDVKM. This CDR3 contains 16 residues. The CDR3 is CASSLAQGGSNQPQHF. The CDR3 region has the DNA TGTGCCAGCAGTTTAGCGCAGGGGGGGAGCAATCAGCCCCAGCATTTT.

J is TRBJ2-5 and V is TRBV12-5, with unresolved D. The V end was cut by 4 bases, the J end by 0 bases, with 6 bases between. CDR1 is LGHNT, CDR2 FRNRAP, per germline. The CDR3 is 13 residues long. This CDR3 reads CASGSSYQETQYF. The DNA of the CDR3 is TGTGCTAGTGGTTCGTCGTACCAAGAGACCCAGTACTTC.

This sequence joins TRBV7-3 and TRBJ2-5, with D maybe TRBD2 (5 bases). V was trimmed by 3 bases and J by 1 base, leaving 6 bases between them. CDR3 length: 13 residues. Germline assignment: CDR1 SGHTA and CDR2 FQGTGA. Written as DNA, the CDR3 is TGTGCCAGCAGCTTTAGCGCCCAAGAGACCCAGTACTTC. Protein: CASSFSAQETQYF.

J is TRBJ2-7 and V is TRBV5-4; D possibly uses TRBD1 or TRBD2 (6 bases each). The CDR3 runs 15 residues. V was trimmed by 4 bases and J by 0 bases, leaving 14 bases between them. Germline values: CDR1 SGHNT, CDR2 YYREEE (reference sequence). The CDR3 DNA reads TGTGCCAGCAGCAGAGGGGGGACACTCTCCTACGAGCAGTACTTC. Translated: CASSRGGTLSYEQYF.

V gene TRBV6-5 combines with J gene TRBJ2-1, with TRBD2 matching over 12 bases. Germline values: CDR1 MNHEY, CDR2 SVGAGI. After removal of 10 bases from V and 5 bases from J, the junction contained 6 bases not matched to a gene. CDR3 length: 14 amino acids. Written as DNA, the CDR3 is TGTGCCATACGGAGGACTAGCGGGGACAATGAGCAGTTCTTC. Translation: CAIRRTSGDNEQFF.

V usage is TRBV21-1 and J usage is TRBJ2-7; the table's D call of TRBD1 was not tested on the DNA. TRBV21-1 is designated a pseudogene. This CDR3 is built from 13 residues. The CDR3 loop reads CASSDRVFYEQYV. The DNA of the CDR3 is TGTGCCAGCAGCGACAGGGTGTTCTACGAGCAGTACGTC.

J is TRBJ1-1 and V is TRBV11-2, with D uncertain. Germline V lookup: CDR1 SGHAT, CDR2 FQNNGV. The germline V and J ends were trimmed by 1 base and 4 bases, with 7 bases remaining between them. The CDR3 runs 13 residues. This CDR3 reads CASSLGEGTEAFF. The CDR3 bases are TGTGCCAGCAGCTTAGGGGAGGGCACTGAAGCTTTCTTT.

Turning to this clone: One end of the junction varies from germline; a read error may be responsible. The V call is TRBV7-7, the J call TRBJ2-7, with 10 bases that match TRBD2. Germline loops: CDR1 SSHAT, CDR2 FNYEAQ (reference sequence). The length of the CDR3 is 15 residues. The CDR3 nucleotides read TGTGCTAGCAGCCCGAGGCCTAGCGGGAGCGACGAGCAGTACTTC. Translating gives CASSPRPSGSDEQYF.

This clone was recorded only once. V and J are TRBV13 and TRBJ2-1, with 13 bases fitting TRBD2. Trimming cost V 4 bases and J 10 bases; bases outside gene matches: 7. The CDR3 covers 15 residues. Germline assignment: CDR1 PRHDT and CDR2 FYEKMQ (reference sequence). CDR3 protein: CASSYGLAGVEEQFF. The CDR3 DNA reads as TGTGCCAGCAGCTACGGACTAGCGGGAGTTGAGGAGCAGTTCTTC.

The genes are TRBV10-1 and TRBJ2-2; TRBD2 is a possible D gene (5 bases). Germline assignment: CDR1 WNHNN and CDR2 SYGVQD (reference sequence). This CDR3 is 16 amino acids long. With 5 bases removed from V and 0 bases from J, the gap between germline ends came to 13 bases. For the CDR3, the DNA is TGCGCCAGCAGTCCCCTAGCAGCCGCGAACACCGGGGAGCTGTTTTTT. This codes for CASSPLAAANTGELFF.

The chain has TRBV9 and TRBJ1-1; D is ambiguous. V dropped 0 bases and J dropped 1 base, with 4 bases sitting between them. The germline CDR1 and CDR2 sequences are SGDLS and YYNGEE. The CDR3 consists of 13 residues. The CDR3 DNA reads TGTGCCAGCAGCGTAGTGTGGAACACTGAAGCTTTCTTT. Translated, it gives CASSVVWNTEAFF.

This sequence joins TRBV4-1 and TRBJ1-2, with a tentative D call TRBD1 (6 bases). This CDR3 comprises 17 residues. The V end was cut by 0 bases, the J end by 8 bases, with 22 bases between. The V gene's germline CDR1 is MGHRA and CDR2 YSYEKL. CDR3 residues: CASSQEGQLTGAQGYTF. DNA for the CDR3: TGCGCCAGCAGCCAAGAGGGCCAATTAACGGGGGCGCAGGGCTACACCTTC.

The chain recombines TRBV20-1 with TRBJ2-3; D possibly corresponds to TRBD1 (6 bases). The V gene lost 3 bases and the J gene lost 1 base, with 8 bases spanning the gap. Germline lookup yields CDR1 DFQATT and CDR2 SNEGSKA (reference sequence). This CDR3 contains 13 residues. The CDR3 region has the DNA TGCAGTGCTAGTGCAGGGGGCACAGATACGCAGTATTTT. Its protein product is CSASAGGTDTQYF.

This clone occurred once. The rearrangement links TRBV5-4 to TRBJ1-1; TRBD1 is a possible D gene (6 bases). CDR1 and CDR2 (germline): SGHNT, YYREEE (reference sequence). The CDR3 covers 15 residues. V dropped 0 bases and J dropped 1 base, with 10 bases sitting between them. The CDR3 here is CASSLVLGQNTEAFF. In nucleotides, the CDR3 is TGTGCCAGCAGCTTGGTTCTGGGACAGAACACTGAAGCTTTCTTT.

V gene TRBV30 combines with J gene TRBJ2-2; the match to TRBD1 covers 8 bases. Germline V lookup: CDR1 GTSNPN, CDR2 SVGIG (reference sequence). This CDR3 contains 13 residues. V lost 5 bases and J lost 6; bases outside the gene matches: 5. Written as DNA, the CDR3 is TGTGCCTGGGATTCACAGGGGGCCGGGGAGCTGTTTTTT. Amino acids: CAWDSQGAGELFF. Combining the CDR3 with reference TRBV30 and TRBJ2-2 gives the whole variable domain SQTIHQWPATLVQPVGSPLSLECTVEGTSNPNLYWYRQAAGRGLQLLFYSVGIGQISSEVPQNLSASRPQDRQFILSSKKLLLSDSGFYLCAWDSQGAGELFFGEGSRLTVL.

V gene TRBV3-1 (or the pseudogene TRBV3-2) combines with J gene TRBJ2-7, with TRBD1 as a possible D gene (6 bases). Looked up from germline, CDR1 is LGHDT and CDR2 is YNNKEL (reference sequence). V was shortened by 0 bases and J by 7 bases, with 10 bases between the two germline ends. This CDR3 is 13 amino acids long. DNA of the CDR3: TGTGCCAGCAGCCAAGAAGGGGGTAGTGAGCAGTACTTC. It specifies CASSQEGGSEQYF.

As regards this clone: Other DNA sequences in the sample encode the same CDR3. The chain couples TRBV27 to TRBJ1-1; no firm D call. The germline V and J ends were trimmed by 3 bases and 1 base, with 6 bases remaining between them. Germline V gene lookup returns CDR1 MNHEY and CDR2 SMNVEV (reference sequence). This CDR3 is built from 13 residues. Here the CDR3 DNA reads TGTGCCAGCAGTTTTTCGTCGAACACTGAAGCTTTCTTT. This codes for CASSFSSNTEAFF.

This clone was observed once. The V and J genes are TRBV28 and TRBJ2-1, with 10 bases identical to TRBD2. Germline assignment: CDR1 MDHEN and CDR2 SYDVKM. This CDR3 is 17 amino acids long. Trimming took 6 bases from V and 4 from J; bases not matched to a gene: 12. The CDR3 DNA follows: TGTGCCAGCAGCCCGGCGGCTAGCGGGGGTTCTTACAATGAGCAGTTCTTC. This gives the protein CASSPAASGGSYNEQFF.

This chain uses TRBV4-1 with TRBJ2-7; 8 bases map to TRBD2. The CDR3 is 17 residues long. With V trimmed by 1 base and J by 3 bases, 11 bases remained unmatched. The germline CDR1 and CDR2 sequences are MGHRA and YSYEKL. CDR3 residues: CASSQAGGGRSRYEQYF. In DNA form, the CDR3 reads TGCGCCAGCAGCCAAGCCGGCGGCGGGAGGTCTCGCTACGAGCAGTACTTC.